This T cell receptor (beta chain) was obtained from a study of CD8 T cells in Susac syndrome. The overall study: Patients with Susac syndrome were therapy-naive, treated with corticosteroids, or treated with intravenous immunoglobulin alone when blood was collected.

Negative isolation was used for CD8+ and CD4+ T cells, and FACS enrichment was applied to TEMRA cells. Reverse transcription of about 0.5 to 1 ug RNA used random hexamers. Across 54 Vbeta and 13 Jbeta, immunoSEQ multiplex PCR amplified TCR beta CDR3. TCRdb itself ran the immunoSEQ multiplex PCR reads through MiXCR, one entry per CDR3 protein. The sample carries about 240,000 distinct CDR3 sequences, less than 96% recorded once. Input material: CD4+ T cells from PBMCs. This clonotype was sampled from a human donor with Susac syndrome.

The CDR3 loop reads CASSPRQGGNYGYTF. CDR3 in DNA: TGTGCCAGCAGCCCTCGACAGGGAGGTAACTATGGCTACACCTTC. The chain combines TRBV9 with TRBJ1-2; 7 positions match TRBD1. CDR3 length: 15 residues. Losses at the gene ends were 4 bases for V and 1 base for J; bases not matched to a gene: 7. In germline, CDR1 is SGDLS, CDR2 YYNGEE. The complete variable domain, with remaining parts taken from reference TRBV9 and TRBJ1-2, reads DSGVTQTPKHLITATGQRVTLRCSPRSGDLSVYWYQQSLDQGLQFLIQYYNGEERAKGNILERFSAQQFPDLHSELNLSSLELGDSALYFCASSPRQGGNYGYTFGSGTRLTVV.